Listed here are 3 T cell receptor beta chains from one sample, sequenced in a study of blood T cell repertoires in COVID-19. Only in-frame clones appear in the TCRdb table, and some are missing; sequencing was by immunoSEQ multiplex PCR. This sample has approximately 170,000 clones; roughly 85% occur once, and the top ten carry 10%. The sample taken for sequencing was peripheral blood. The receptors shown here come from a woman aged 80 or over with active or convalescent COVID-19.

In its sample, this clone was seen a few times. The chain uses TRBV9 and TRBJ2-2, with D uncertain. The CDR3 is made up of 14 amino acids. The germline gives CDR1 SGDLS, CDR2 YYNGEE. Trimming took 4 bases from V and 5 from J, leaving 12 bases between them. The CDR3 spells CASSPQGVTGELFF. DNA of the CDR3: TGTGCCAGCAGCCCCCAAGGAGTGACCGGGGAGCTGTTTTTT. Complete variable domain (other parts from reference TRBV9 and TRBJ2-2): DSGVTQTPKHLITATGQRVTLRCSPRSGDLSVYWYQQSLDQGLQFLIQYYNGEERAKGNILERFSAQQFPDLHSELNLSSLELGDSALYFCASSPQGVTGELFFGEGSRLTVL.

This rearrangement joins TRBV5-6 to TRBJ2-2, with 9 bases that match TRBD1. The CDR3 spans 16 residues. J was trimmed by 3 bases and V by 1 base; bases with no gene match: 4. Germline V lookup: CDR1 SGHDT, CDR2 YYEEEE. The CDR3 here is CASSLRTGVHTGELFF. The CDR3 nucleotides are TGTGCCAGCAGCTTGAGGACAGGGGTCCACACCGGGGAGCTGTTTTTT.

The chain couples TRBV27 to TRBJ2-1, with 8 bases fitting TRBD2. J gave up 4 bases and V 0 bases, and 2 bases lay outside the gene matches. The germline CDR1 and CDR2 sequences are MNHEY and SMNVEV (reference sequence). The length of the CDR3 is 15 residues. The CDR3 region is CASSLSASGYNEQFF. In DNA form, the CDR3 reads TGTGCCAGCAGTTTATCGGCTAGCGGGTACAATGAGCAGTTCTTC.